These 18 T cell receptor beta chains share one sample of origin, sequenced in a study of beta chain features in type 1 diabetes listed by TCRdb under 2018. Library method: the immunoSEQ multiplex PCR assay. The entire amount of isolated RNA was reverse transcribed using the High Capacity cDNA Reverse Transcription Kit, so the sequenced TCRB transcripts were expressed ones. The table was pulled from immuneACCESS by TCRdb, which kept in-frame rearrangements only. Such tables lose some clones; where checked, under half of the loss comes from unresolved V genes, and the rest has no known cause. The sample table holds hundreds of thousands of clones, of which about 70% were seen once. In total, the top ten clones hold 0.053% of the sample. Material for sequencing was naive CD4+ T cells from blood. The intended sense of this specimen's cell subset or site label: true naive CD4+ T cells. The source is a man aged 30 to 39 in good health.

V gene TRBV29-1 combines with J gene TRBJ1-2; D unclear. The CDR3 extends over 14 amino acids. The germline gives CDR1 SQVTM, CDR2 ANQGSEA. Trimming took off 2 bases at V and 4 bases at J, with 14 bases between the two ends. DNA for the CDR3: TGCAGCGTTGAATTCGGGAGCACATTCTATGGCTACACCTTC. Its translation is CSVEFGSTFYGYTF.

The J gene is TRBJ2-7, the V gene TRBV27; possibly TRBD2 for D (5 bases). Deletions cut 6 bases from V and 0 bases from J, with 15 bases between. The germline CDR1 and CDR2 sequences are MNHEY and SMNVEV (reference sequence). The length of the CDR3 is 15 residues. CDR3 DNA: TGTGCCAGCAGGAGGGAAATTCTGGACTCCTACGAGCAGTACTTC. It codes for CASRREILDSYEQYF.

This clone was detected once. The chain couples TRBV29-1 to TRBJ2-5; D might be TRBD1 (6 bases). The germline CDR1 and CDR2 sequences are SQVTM and ANQGSEA. The CDR3 sequence is 15 residues long. V lost 8 bases to trimming and J lost 1 base, with 20 bases between them. The chain's CDR3 is CSTPRTTGSQETQYF. The DNA of the CDR3 is TGCAGCACTCCCCGCACGACAGGCTCCCAAGAGACCCAGTACTTC.

The chain carries TRBV29-1 and TRBJ2-2; TRBD2 matches 15 bases. Germline trimming cut 4 bases from V and 3 bases from J; bases unmatched to any gene: 3. This CDR3 has 16 residues. Germline V gene lookup returns CDR1 SQVTM and CDR2 ANQGSEA. CDR3 sequence reads: CSVGGLAGGYTGELFF. The DNA of the CDR3 is TGCAGCGTTGGGGGACTAGCGGGAGGATACACCGGGGAGCTGTTTTTT.

This clone appeared once. J is TRBJ2-7 and V is TRBV29-1; D is ambiguous. The length of the CDR3 is 13 residues. Per germline, CDR1 SQVTM and CDR2 ANQGSEA. V gave up 3 bases and J gave up 6 bases, with 15 bases separating them. CDR3 sequence: CSVDLGLHREQYF. The CDR3 nucleotides are TGCAGCGTTGACCTCGGGCTACATCGCGAGCAGTACTTC.

The chain links TRBV15 to TRBJ2-3, with 8 bases matching TRBD1. The trim removed 4 bases at V and 5 bases at J, leaving 2 bases unmatched. The germline V gene has CDR1 LNHNV and CDR2 YYDKDF (reference sequence). The CDR3 spans 13 residues. CDR3 DNA: TGTGCCACCAGCAAGACAGGGGAAGATACGCAGTATTTT. Protein sequence: CATSKTGEDTQYF.

Notes on this clone: Distinct nucleotide sequences in the sample also encode this CDR3. The chain recombines TRBV30 with TRBJ1-1, with no clear D. The CDR3 runs to 11 residues. The germline CDR1 and CDR2 sequences are GTSNPN and SVGIG (reference sequence). The V end lost 5 bases, the J end lost 0 bases, and 4 bases lay between the germline ends. The chain's CDR3 is CAWSLNTEAFF. Written as DNA, the CDR3 is TGTGCCTGGTCACTGAACACTGAAGCTTTCTTT.

V usage is TRBV7-2 and J usage is TRBJ2-7, with 8 bases fitting TRBD1. The CDR3 is made up of 14 amino acids. The V gene's germline CDR1 is SGHTA and CDR2 FQGNSA. With 4 bases clipped from V and 3 bases from J, the junction kept 5 bases outside the gene matches. CDR3 region: CASSSDRGFYEQYF. In DNA form, the CDR3 reads TGTGCCAGCAGCTCCGACAGGGGTTTCTACGAGCAGTACTTC.

The chain joins TRBV7-2 to TRBJ2-3; D not certain. Germline V gives CDR1 SGHTA, CDR2 FQGNSA. The CDR3 runs 12 residues. The CDR3 DNA sequence: TGTGCTTCAGCAGCGTTGACAGATACGCAGTATTTT. It codes for CASAALTDTQYF. The complete variable domain, with remaining parts taken from reference TRBV7-2 and TRBJ2-3, reads GAGVSQSPSNKVTEKGKDVELRCDPISGHTALYWYRQSLGQGLEFLIYFQGNSAPDKSGLPSDRFSAERTGGSVSTLTIQRTQQEDSAVYLCASAALTDTQYFGPGTRLTVL.

This clone appeared a few times. The chain recombines TRBV29-1 with TRBJ2-1; 11 bases fit TRBD2. The CDR3 length is 14 residues. V shed 8 bases, J shed 5 bases, and the junction held 8 bases outside the gene matches. Looked up from germline, CDR1 is SQVTM and CDR2 is ANQGSEA. CDR3 coding DNA: TGCAGCACGGCCTTAGCGGGAGGGGACAATGAGCAGTTCTTC. It yields the protein CSTALAGGDNEQFF.

The chain uses TRBV15 and TRBJ1-1, with no clear D. There are 12 residues in the CDR3. Germline V lookup: CDR1 LNHNV, CDR2 YYDKDF (reference sequence). V lost 1 base, J lost 2 bases, and 2 bases lay in between. CDR3 loop: CATSRANTEAFF. CDR3 bases: TGTGCCACCAGCAGAGCCAACACTGAAGCTTTCTTT.

The gene calls are TRBV30 and TRBJ2-2, with D tentatively TRBD2 (5 bases). The CDR3 totals 14 residues. Trimming took 2 bases from V and 2 from J, leaving 9 bases between them. In germline, CDR1 is GTSNPN, CDR2 SVGIG (reference sequence). This chain's CDR3 is CAWSLGLNTGELFF. The CDR3, as DNA: TGTGCCTGGAGTCTCGGACTTAACACCGGGGAGCTGTTTTTT.

DNA of the CDR3: TGTGCCAGCAAGTTGGGGACAGCCACAGATACGCAGTATTTT. Encoded protein: CASKLGTATDTQYF. V gene TRBV6-5 combines with J gene TRBJ2-3; TRBD1 agrees at 7 bases. V shed 7 bases and J 2 bases; nucleotides not matched to a gene: 6. The germline V gene has CDR1 MNHEY and CDR2 SVGAGI. This CDR3 has 14 residues.

In DNA form, the CDR3 reads TGTGCCAGCAGCTTAGGACTAGCGGGACTCTACGAGCAGTACTTC. Protein product: CASSLGLAGLYEQYF. This chain uses TRBV11-2 with TRBJ2-7; 11 bases fit TRBD2. V was pared by 1 base and J by 3 bases, with 2 bases of the junction left unmatched. This CDR3 contains 15 residues. The germline V gene encodes CDR1 SGHAT and CDR2 FQNNGV.

This chain joins TRBV11-2 and TRBJ1-1, with D unresolved. The germline CDR1 and CDR2 sequences are SGHAT and FQNNGV. Trimming stripped 2 bases from V and 5 bases from J, with 12 bases between. The CDR3 contains 14 residues. The CDR3 protein is CASSLMEGRTEAFF. DNA for the CDR3: TGTGCCAGCAGCTTAATGGAGGGAAGGACTGAAGCTTTCTTT. Supplemented by reference TRBV11-2 and TRBJ1-1, the full variable domain reads EAGVAQSPRYKIIEKRQSVAFWCNPISGHATLYWYQQILGQGPKLLIQFQNNGVVDDSQLPKDRFSAERLKGVDSTLKIQPAKLEDSAVYLCASSLMEGRTEAFFGQGTRLTVV.

This rearrangement joins TRBV15 to TRBJ1-2; 8 nucleotides align to TRBD1. With 4 bases clipped from V and 0 bases from J, the junction kept 1 base outside the gene matches. The CDR3 consists of 14 residues. Per the germline V gene, CDR1 is LNHNV and CDR2 is YYDKDF (reference sequence). CDR3 protein: CATSKDRANYGYTF. CDR3 sequence (DNA): TGTGCCACCAGCAAGGACAGGGCTAACTATGGCTACACCTTC.

To note about this clone: Other DNA sequences in this sample translate to the same CDR3. The rearrangement links TRBV15 to TRBJ2-7; TRBD2 is a possible D gene (5 bases). V dropped 0 bases and J dropped 4 bases, with 7 bases sitting between them. Per germline, CDR1 LNHNV and CDR2 YYDKDF (reference sequence). The CDR3 has 13 amino acids. CDR3 protein: CATSRDGGYEQYF. CDR3 DNA: TGTGCCACCAGCAGAGATGGAGGATACGAGCAGTACTTC.

J is TRBJ2-5 and V is TRBV29-1; 12 bases are shared with TRBD1. Germline values: CDR1 SQVTM, CDR2 ANQGSEA. After removal of 6 bases from V and 4 bases from J, the junction contained 9 bases not matched to a gene. The CDR3 extends over 15 amino acids. CDR3 protein: CSVDRDRGRGETQYF. The CDR3 nucleotides are TGCAGCGTCGACCGGGACAGGGGGCGAGGAGAGACCCAGTACTTC.